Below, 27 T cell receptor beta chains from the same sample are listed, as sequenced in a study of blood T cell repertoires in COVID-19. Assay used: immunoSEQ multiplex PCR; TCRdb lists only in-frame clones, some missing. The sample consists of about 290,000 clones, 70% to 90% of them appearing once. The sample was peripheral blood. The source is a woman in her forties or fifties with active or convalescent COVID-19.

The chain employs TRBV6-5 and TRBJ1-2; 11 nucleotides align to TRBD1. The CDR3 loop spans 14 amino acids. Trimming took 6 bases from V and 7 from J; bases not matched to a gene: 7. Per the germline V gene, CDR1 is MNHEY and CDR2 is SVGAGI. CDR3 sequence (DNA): TGTGCCAGCAGAGGGACAGGGGGTATTGTTGGCTACACCTTC. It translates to CASRGTGGIVGYTF.

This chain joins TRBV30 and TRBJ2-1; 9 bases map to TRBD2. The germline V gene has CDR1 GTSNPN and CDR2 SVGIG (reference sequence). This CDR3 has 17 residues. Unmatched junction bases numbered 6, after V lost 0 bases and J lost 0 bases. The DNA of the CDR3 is TGTGCCTGGAGTGTACGCTTTAGCGGGAGCTCCTACAATGAGCAGTTCTTC. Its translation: CAWSVRFSGSSYNEQFF.

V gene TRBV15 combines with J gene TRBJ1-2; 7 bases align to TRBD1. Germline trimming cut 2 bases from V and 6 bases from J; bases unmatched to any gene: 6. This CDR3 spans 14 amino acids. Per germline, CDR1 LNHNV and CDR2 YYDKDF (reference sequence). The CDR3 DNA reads TGTGCCACCAGCAGACCCCGACAGGGTGATGGCTACACCTTC. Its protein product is CATSRPRQGDGYTF.

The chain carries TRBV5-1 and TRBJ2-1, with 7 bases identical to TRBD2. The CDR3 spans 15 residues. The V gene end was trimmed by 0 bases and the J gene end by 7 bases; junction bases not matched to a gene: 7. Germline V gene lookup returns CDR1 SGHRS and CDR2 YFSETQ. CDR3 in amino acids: CASSLAGGSRNEQFF. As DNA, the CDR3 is TGCGCCAGCAGCTTGGCGGGCGGGAGTCGGAATGAGCAGTTCTTC.

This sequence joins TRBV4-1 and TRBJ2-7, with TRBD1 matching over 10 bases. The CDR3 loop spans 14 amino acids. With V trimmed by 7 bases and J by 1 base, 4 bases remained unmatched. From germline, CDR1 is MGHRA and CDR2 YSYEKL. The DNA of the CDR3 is TGCGCCAGCAAACCGGGACAGGGGTCCTACGAGCAGTACTTC. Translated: CASKPGQGSYEQYF.

CDR3 loop: CASSLPGTGHEQYF. DNA for the CDR3: TGTGCCAGTAGTCTGCCCGGGACAGGCCACGAGCAGTACTTC. The gene calls are TRBV19 and TRBJ2-7; 8 nucleotides align to TRBD1. Germline values: CDR1 LNHDA, CDR2 SQIVND (reference sequence). Trimming cost V 5 bases and J 5 bases; bases outside gene matches: 8. This CDR3 region has 14 residues.

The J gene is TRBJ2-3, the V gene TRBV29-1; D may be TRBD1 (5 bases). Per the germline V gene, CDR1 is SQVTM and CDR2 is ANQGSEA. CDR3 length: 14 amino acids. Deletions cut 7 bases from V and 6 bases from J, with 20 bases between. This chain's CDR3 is CSAMYRRGWDTQYF. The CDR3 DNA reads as TGCAGCGCCATGTACAGGAGAGGATGGGATACGCAGTATTTT.

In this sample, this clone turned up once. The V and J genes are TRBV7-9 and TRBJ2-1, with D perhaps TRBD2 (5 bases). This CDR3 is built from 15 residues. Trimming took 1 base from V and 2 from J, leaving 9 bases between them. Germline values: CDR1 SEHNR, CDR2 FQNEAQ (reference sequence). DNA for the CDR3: TGTGCCAGCAGCTTAGGAGCGGCAACCTACAATGAGCAGTTCTTC. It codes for CASSLGAATYNEQFF.

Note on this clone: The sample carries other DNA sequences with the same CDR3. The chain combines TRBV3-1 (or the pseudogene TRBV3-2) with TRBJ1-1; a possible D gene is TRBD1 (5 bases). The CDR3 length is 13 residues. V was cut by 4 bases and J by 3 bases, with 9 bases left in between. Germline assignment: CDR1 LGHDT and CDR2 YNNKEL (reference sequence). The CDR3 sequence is CASSPWGDTEAFF. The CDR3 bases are TGTGCCAGCAGCCCCTGGGGGGACACTGAAGCTTTCTTT.

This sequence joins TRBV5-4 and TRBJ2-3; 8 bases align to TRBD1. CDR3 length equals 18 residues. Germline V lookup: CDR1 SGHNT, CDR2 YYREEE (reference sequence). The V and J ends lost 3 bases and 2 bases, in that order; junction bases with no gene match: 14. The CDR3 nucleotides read TGTGCCAGCAGCTCATTTCGAGACAGGGGCCCAAACACAGATACGCAGTATTTT. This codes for CASSSFRDRGPNTDTQYF.

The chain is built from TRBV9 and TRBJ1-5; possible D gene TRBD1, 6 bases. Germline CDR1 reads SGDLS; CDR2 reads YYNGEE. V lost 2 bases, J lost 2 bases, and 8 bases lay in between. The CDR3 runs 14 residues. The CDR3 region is CASSVGHGNQPQHF. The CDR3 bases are TGTGCCAGCAGCGTGGGACACGGCAATCAGCCCCAGCATTTT.

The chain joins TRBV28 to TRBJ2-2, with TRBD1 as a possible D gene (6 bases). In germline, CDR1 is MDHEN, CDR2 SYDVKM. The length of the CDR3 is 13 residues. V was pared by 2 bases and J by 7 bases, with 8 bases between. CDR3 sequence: CASSLQGYGELFF. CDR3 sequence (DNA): TGTGCCAGCAGTTTACAGGGGTACGGGGAGCTGTTTTTT.

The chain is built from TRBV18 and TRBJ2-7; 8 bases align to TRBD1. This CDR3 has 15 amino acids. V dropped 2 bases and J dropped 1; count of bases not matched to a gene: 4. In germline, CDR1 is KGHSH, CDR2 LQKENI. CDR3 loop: CASSPKDRASYEQYF. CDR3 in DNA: TGTGCCAGCTCACCAAAGGACAGGGCTTCCTACGAGCAGTACTTC. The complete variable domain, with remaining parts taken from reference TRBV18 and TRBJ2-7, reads NAGVMQNPRHLVRRRGQEARLRCSPMKGHSHVYWYRQLPEEGLKFMVYLQKENIIDESGMPKERFSAEFPKEGPSILRIQQVVRGDSAAYFCASSPKDRASYEQYFGPGTRLTVT.

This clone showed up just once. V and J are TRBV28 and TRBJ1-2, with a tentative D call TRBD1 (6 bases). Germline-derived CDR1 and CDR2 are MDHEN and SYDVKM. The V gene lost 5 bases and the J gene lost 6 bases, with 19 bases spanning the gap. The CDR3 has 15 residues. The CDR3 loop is CASSAQGISGHGYTF. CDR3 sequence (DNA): TGTGCCAGCAGTGCACAGGGAATCAGTGGGCATGGCTACACCTTC.

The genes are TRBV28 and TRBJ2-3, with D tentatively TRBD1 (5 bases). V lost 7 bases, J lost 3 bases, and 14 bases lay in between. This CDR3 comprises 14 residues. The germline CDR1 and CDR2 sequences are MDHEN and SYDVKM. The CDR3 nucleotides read TGTGCCAGCACCCATTTAGGGGTGACAGATACGCAGTATTTT. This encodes CASTHLGVTDTQYF.

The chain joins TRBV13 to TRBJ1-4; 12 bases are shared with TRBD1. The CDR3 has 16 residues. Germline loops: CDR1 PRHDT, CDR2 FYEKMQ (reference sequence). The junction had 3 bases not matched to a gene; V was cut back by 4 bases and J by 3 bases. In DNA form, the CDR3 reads TGTGCCAGCAGCTCCGGGACAGGGGGCCCTAATGAAAAACTGTTTTTT. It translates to CASSSGTGGPNEKLFF.

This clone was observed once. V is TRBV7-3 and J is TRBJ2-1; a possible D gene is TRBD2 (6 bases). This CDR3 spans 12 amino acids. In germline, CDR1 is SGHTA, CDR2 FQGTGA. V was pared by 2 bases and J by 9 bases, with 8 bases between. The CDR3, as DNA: TGTGCCAGCAGCTTATCCGGGGGTGAGCAGTTCTTC. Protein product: CASSLSGGEQFF.

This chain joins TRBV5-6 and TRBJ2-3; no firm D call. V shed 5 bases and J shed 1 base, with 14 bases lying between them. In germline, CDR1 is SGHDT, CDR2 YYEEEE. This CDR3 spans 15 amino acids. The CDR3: CASSKRRTGTDTQYF. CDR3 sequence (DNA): TGTGCCAGCAGTAAGAGGCGCACTGGCACAGATACGCAGTATTTT. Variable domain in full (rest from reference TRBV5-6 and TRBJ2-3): DAGVTQSPTHLIKTRGQQVTLRCSPKSGHDTVSWYQQALGQGPQFIFQYYEEEERQRGNFPDRFSGHQFPNYSSELNVNALLLGDSALYLCASSKRRTGTDTQYFGPGTRLTVL.

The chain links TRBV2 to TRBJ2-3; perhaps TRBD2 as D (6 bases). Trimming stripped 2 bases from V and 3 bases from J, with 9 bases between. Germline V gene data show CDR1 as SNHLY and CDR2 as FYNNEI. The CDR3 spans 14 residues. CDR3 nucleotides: TGTGCCAGCAGTGAAAGCGGGCCGACAGATACGCAGTATTTT. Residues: CASSESGPTDTQYF.

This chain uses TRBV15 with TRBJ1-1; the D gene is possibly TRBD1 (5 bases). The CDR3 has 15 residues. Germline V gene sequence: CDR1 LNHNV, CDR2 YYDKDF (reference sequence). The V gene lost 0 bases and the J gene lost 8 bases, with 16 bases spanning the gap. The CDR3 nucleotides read TGTGCCACCAGCAGAGATTCCCCAGGGACTACCGAAGCTTTCTTT. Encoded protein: CATSRDSPGTTEAFF.

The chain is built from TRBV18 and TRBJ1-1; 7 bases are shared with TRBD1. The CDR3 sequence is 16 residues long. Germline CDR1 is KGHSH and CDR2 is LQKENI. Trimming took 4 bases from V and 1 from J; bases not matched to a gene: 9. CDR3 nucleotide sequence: TGTGCCAGCTCACTTCTTCGGACAGGAGGGAACACTGAAGCTTTCTTT. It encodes CASSLLRTGGNTEAFF.

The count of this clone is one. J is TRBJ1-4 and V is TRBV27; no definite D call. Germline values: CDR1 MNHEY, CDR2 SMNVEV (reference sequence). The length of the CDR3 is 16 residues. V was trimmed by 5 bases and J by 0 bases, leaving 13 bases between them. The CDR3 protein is CASSPFLYATNEKLFF. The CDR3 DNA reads TGTGCCAGCAGTCCGTTCCTTTATGCAACTAATGAAAAACTGTTTTTT.

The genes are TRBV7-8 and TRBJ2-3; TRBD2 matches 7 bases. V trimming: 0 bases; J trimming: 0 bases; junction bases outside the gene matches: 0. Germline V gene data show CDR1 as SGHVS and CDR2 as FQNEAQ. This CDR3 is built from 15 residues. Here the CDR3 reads CASSLASGSTDTQYF. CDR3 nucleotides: TGTGCCAGCAGCTTAGCTAGCGGGAGCACAGATACGCAGTATTTT.

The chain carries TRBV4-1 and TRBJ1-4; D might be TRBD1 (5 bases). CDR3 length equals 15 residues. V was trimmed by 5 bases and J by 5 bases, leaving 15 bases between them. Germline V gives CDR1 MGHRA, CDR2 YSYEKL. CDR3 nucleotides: TGCGCCAGCAGCACACAGGATGTACCAAATGAAAAACTGTTTTTT. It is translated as CASSTQDVPNEKLFF.

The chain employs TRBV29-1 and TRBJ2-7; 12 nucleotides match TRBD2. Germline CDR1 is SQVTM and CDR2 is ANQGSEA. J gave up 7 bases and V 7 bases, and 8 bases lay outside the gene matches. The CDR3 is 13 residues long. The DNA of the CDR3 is TGCAGCGCTCAAGGACTAGCGGGAAAAGAGCAGTACTTC. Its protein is CSAQGLAGKEQYF.

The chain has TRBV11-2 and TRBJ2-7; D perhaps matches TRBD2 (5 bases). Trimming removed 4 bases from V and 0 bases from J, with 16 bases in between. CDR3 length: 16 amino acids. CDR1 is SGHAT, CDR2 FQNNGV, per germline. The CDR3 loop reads CASSSVGVGSSYEQYF. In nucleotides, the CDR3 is TGTGCCAGCAGCTCGGTGGGCGTTGGGAGCTCCTACGAGCAGTACTTC.

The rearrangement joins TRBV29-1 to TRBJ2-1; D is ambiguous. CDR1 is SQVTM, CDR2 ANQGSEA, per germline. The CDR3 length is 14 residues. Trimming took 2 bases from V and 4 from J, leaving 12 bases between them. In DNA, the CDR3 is TGCAGCGTTGAAATTGCTGGGCTGTACAATGAGCAGTTCTTC. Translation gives CSVEIAGLYNEQFF.